The clone carrying this TCR beta chain occurred many times. The sample is drawn from a study of blood T cell repertoires in COVID-19. Measured with immunoSEQ multiplex PCR; TCRdb has only the in-frame clones, and not every one. The data show 150,000 to 200,000 clones, with approximately 90% seen just once and 3.5% to 4.5% held by the top ten. The source of this sequence is a human donor in a cohort sampled during active COVID-19. Material for sequencing was peripheral blood.

CDR3 DNA: TGTGCCAGCAGCTTAGATCCTCAGGGGACCCAGTACTTC. This codes for CASSLDPQGTQYF. The genes are TRBV11-2 and TRBJ2-5, with a weak D call TRBD1 (5 bases). V lost 0 bases and J 7 bases, leaving 9 bases between the germline ends. Germline loops: CDR1 SGHAT, CDR2 FQNNGV. This CDR3 comprises 13 residues.